This TCR beta chain was profiled in a study of shared clonotypes between healthy human individuals. Study findings and constraints: Rarefaction analysis demonstrated incomplete sorted-subset sequencing notwithstanding large depth. Clonotypes shared by all four donors outscored non-shared clonotypes in generation probability. Around 4.7% was the fraction of naive CD4 clonotypes found shared across a few donors.

Method: immunoSEQ multiplex PCR; TCRdb's copy keeps in-frame clones and lacks some. Altogether some 2,000,000 clones are present, roughly 95% being singletons, with the ten largest covering around 1.1%. As for this clone: Its antigen remains unknown.

Naive CD8 cells were CD45RO-negative, positively selected for CCR7, excluding terminally differentiated effector memory CD45RA+ cells. This sequence originates from a young man in good health. Material: naive CD8+ T cells sorted from blood.

The CDR3 spells CASSLALGVQLNTEAFF. The CDR3 nucleotides read TGTGCCAGCAGCTTAGCGCTCGGGGTTCAGCTTAACACTGAAGCTTTCTTT. The rearrangement uses TRBV7-9 and TRBJ1-1; no firm D call. V was shortened by 0 bases and J by 2 bases, with 16 bases between the two germline ends. CDR3 length equals 17 residues. Germline assignment: CDR1 SEHNR and CDR2 FQNEAQ (reference sequence).